A single sample gave rise to the 24 T cell receptor beta chains below, sequenced in a study of PD-L1 blockade in urothelial cancer. Sample time point: peripheral blood 6 weeks after treatment start. The protocol was immunoSEQ multiplex PCR, while the TCRdb copy is restricted to in-frame clones and leaves out a portion. Of about 36,000 clones detected, more than 75% appear once; the ten largest clones hold roughly 10%. The sequencing here drew on PBMCs, taken around atezolizumab (anti-PD-L1) treatment. These receptors all stem from a middle-aged man with urothelial cancer.

The chain combines TRBV4-1 with TRBJ2-7, with TRBD2 matching over 8 bases. This CDR3 is built from 11 residues. V gave up 8 bases and J gave up 6 bases; unmatched junction bases: 3. Per germline, CDR1 MGHRA and CDR2 YSYEKL. The CDR3: CASSREGEQYF. CDR3 bases: TGCGCCAGCTCCCGGGAGGGCGAGCAGTACTTC.

This sequence joins TRBV30 and TRBJ2-2; 8 nucleotides agree with TRBD1. The CDR3 is made up of 16 amino acids. V shed 2 bases, J shed 4 bases, and the junction held 9 bases outside the gene matches. Germline assignment: CDR1 GTSNPN and CDR2 SVGIG (reference sequence). DNA for the CDR3: TGTGCCTGGAGTACCAGGACAGGGCGGAGCACCGGGGAGCTGTTTTTT. Residues: CAWSTRTGRSTGELFF.

This chain joins TRBV7-9 and TRBJ1-5; D is ambiguous. The CDR3 sequence is 13 residues long. V was trimmed by 3 bases and J by 1 base, leaving 4 bases between them. Germline values: CDR1 SEHNR, CDR2 FQNEAQ (reference sequence). This CDR3 is CASSFGSNQPQHF. The CDR3 DNA follows: TGTGCCAGCAGCTTCGGGAGCAATCAGCCCCAGCATTTT.

The V and J genes are TRBV28 and TRBJ1-5; 9 bases line up with TRBD1. Trimming took 3 bases from V and 1 from J; bases not matched to a gene: 7. Germline values: CDR1 MDHEN, CDR2 SYDVKM. This CDR3 is 17 amino acids long. The CDR3 nucleotides read TGTGCCAGCAGTTTGTTTTACAGGGGGCAAAGCAATCAGCCCCAGCATTTT. This translates into CASSLFYRGQSNQPQHF.

The table lists this clone with a few counts. The chain joins TRBV2 to TRBJ2-1, with a weak D call TRBD2 (6 bases). The germline V and J ends were trimmed by 4 bases and 8 bases, with 12 bases remaining between them. The germline CDR1 and CDR2 sequences are SNHLY and FYNNEI. The CDR3 runs 13 residues. CDR3 in amino acids: CASSVGEDYEQFF. CDR3 nucleotide sequence: TGTGCCAGCAGTGTAGGGGAGGATTATGAGCAGTTCTTC.

This sequence joins TRBV6-5 and TRBJ2-1; the match to TRBD1 covers 9 bases. The germline V gene has CDR1 MNHEY and CDR2 SVGAGI. J was trimmed by 6 bases and V by 7 bases; bases with no gene match: 7. CDR3 size: 14 residues. The CDR3 region is CASNSGQGGNEQFF. The CDR3 DNA is TGTGCCAGCAATTCGGGACAGGGCGGCAATGAGCAGTTCTTC.

The rearrangement links TRBV7-2 to TRBJ2-1; 7 bases map to TRBD2. CDR1 is SGHTA, CDR2 FQGNSA, per germline. The CDR3 consists of 15 residues. The J segment lost 4 bases and the V segment lost 1 base, leaving 4 bases of the junction unmatched. The CDR3 DNA reads TGTGCCAGCAGCTTAGGCGGGAGTAAGTACAATGAGCAGTTCTTC. The encoded protein is CASSLGGSKYNEQFF.

The chain links TRBV6-4 to TRBJ1-5, with D perhaps matching TRBD1 (6 bases). This CDR3 is 15 amino acids long. CDR1 MRHNA and CDR2 SNTAGT come from the germline V gene. The V gene lost 2 bases and the J gene lost 2 bases, with 10 bases spanning the gap. This chain's CDR3 is CASSDGRGRNQPQHF. The DNA for the CDR3 is TGTGCCAGCAGTGACGGCAGGGGCCGCAATCAGCCCCAGCATTTT.

The gene calls are TRBV10-2 and TRBJ2-1; TRBD2 matches at 9 bases. The CDR3 extends over 13 amino acids. V was clipped by 10 bases and J by 3 bases; unmatched bases: 4. The germline V gene encodes CDR1 WSHSY and CDR2 SAAADI. The CDR3 coding sequence is TGCGCCATCCGGACTAGCGTCTACAATGAGCAGTTCTTC. Its protein is CAIRTSVYNEQFF.

The chain combines TRBV5-1 with TRBJ2-7, with D unresolved. This CDR3 is 14 amino acids long. V dropped 0 bases and J dropped 3 bases, with 10 bases sitting between them. CDR1 and CDR2 (germline): SGHRS, YFSETQ. CDR3 sequence reads: CASSLELESYEQYF. The CDR3 nucleotides read TGCGCCAGCAGCTTGGAGTTAGAGAGCTACGAGCAGTACTTC. Together with reference TRBV5-1 and TRBJ2-7, the CDR3 gives the full variable domain: KAGVTQTPRYLIKTRGQQVTLSCSPISGHRSVSWYQQTPGQGLQFLFEYFSETQRNKGNFPGRFSGRQFSNSRSEMNVSTLELGDSALYLCASSLELESYEQYFGPGTRLTVT.

V gene TRBV9 combines with J gene TRBJ2-1; 8 bases fit TRBD1. Germline CDR1 is SGDLS and CDR2 is YYNGEE. This CDR3 has 17 amino acids. Losses at the gene ends were 4 bases for V and 2 bases for J; bases not matched to a gene: 11. The CDR3 here is CASSPRTGLLAYNEQFF. The DNA for the CDR3 is TGTGCCAGCAGCCCAAGGACAGGGCTCCTCGCCTACAATGAGCAGTTCTTC.

The rearrangement joins TRBV27 to TRBJ2-5; D call uncertain. CDR1 and CDR2 (germline): MNHEY, SMNVEV (reference sequence). Trimming pared 0 bases from V and 2 bases from J, leaving 10 bases between. The CDR3 has 15 amino acids. The CDR3 region is CASSLSWLEQETQYF. CDR3 coding DNA: TGTGCCAGCAGTTTATCATGGTTGGAGCAAGAGACCCAGTACTTC.

This clone was seen just once. The chain carries TRBV7-9 and TRBJ2-7; D gene uncertain. CDR3 length equals 11 residues. The V and J ends lost 3 bases and 6 bases respectively, with 6 bases between them. Looked up from germline, CDR1 is SEHNR and CDR2 is FQNEAQ (reference sequence). CDR3 sequence: CASSFSREQYF. DNA of the CDR3: TGTGCCAGCAGCTTTTCGCGCGAGCAGTACTTC.

The chain uses TRBV28 and TRBJ2-1, with TRBD1 matching over 10 bases. Per germline, CDR1 MDHEN and CDR2 SYDVKM. Unmatched junction bases numbered 6, after V lost 6 bases and J lost 7 bases. CDR3 length equals 14 residues. Here the CDR3 reads CASRWTGGMNEQFF. The CDR3 region has the DNA TGTGCCAGCAGGTGGACAGGGGGGATGAATGAGCAGTTCTTC.

V gene TRBV30 combines with J gene TRBJ1-2; D is possibly TRBD1 (5 bases). This CDR3 region has 17 residues. Deletions cut 0 bases from V and 1 base from J, with 18 bases between. Germline lookup yields CDR1 GTSNPN and CDR2 SVGIG (reference sequence). The CDR3 DNA reads as TGTGCCTGGAGTGTAGGAGGGTTGGGGGATTATAACTATGGCTACACCTTC. Translating it yields CAWSVGGLGDYNYGYTF.

Turning to this clone: The junction shows a germline mismatch at one end, possibly a read error. The rearrangement uses TRBV30 and TRBJ2-3; 8 bases match TRBD2. There are 14 residues in the CDR3. Per germline, CDR1 GTSNPN and CDR2 SVGIG (reference sequence). The CDR3 protein is CAWSLAGSKDTQYF. As DNA, the CDR3 is TGTGCCTGGAGTTTAGCGGGAAGCAAAGATACGCAGTATTTT.

This sequence joins TRBV11-2 and TRBJ2-7; 8 nucleotides line up with TRBD2. Trimming cost V 3 bases and J 9 bases; bases outside gene matches: 10. CDR3 length: 14 amino acids. Per germline, CDR1 SGHAT and CDR2 FQNNGV. CDR3 residues: CASSFLFQAGGQYF. As DNA, the CDR3 is TGTGCCAGCAGCTTCCTATTTCAGGCGGGGGGGCAGTACTTC.

This rearrangement joins TRBV2 to TRBJ2-1, with a tentative D call TRBD2 (6 bases). CDR1 SNHLY and CDR2 FYNNEI come from the germline V gene. The CDR3 has 14 amino acids. Trimming stripped 8 bases from V and 7 bases from J, with 18 bases between. The CDR3 here is CASHLRGVANEQFF. CDR3 DNA: TGTGCCAGCCACTTGCGGGGTGTGGCAAATGAGCAGTTCTTC.

The rearrangement joins TRBV28 to TRBJ1-5, with a weak D call TRBD1 (5 bases). Trimming removed 3 bases at V and 6 bases at J, with 15 bases between. Germline V gene data show CDR1 as MDHEN and CDR2 as SYDVKM. The CDR3 consists of 15 residues. CDR3 protein: CASSFITGTAQPQHF. In nucleotides, the CDR3 is TGTGCCAGCAGTTTCATAACAGGTACCGCTCAGCCCCAGCATTTT.

This clone was seen only a few times. V gene TRBV30 combines with J gene TRBJ1-1; no definite D call. This CDR3 contains 12 residues. Per the germline V gene, CDR1 is GTSNPN and CDR2 is SVGIG (reference sequence). The V and J ends lost 4 bases and 10 bases respectively, with 16 bases between them. In DNA form, the CDR3 reads TGTGCCTGGATCTCTTCACCCCAGGCAGCTTTCTTT. Amino acids: CAWISSPQAAFF.

The CDR3 spells CAWSVGQGGSPNEQFF. The CDR3 nucleotides are TGTGCCTGGAGTGTAGGTCAGGGGGGATCCCCCAATGAGCAGTTCTTC. The V gene is TRBV30, the J gene TRBJ2-1; perhaps TRBD1 as D (7 bases). The V end was cut by 0 bases, the J end by 6 bases, with 18 bases between. Germline lookup yields CDR1 GTSNPN and CDR2 SVGIG (reference sequence). The CDR3 is made up of 16 amino acids.

In this sample, this clone turned up once. In DNA, the CDR3 is TGTGCCAGCAGTGAGGAGGGGTACACTGAAGCTTTCTTT. It specifies CASSEEGYTEAFF. V gene TRBV2 combines with J gene TRBJ1-1; D might be TRBD1 (5 bases). The CDR3 is made up of 13 amino acids. Trimming left V 3 bases short and J 3 bases short, with 8 bases between. The germline CDR1 and CDR2 sequences are SNHLY and FYNNEI.

This clone appeared a few times. The genes are TRBV19 and TRBJ1-5, with D maybe TRBD1 (5 bases). This CDR3 spans 12 amino acids. The germline V gene encodes CDR1 LNHDA and CDR2 SQIVND (reference sequence). Between the trimmed V and J ends, which lost 6 bases and 6 bases, there was a span of 9 bases. The CDR3 sequence: CASRGGSQPQHF. CDR3 sequence (DNA): TGTGCCAGTAGGGGGGGGTCTCAGCCCCAGCATTTT.

This chain uses TRBV15 with TRBJ2-2; 11 bases agree with TRBD1. Germline CDR1 and CDR2: LNHNV and YYDKDF (reference sequence). V shed 3 bases, J shed 9 bases, and the junction held 9 bases outside the gene matches. The CDR3 contains 16 residues. The chain's CDR3 is CATSSGGGQGARELFF. CDR3 DNA sequence: TGTGCCACCAGCAGCGGGGGAGGACAGGGGGCCCGGGAGCTGTTTTTT.